The next 6 T cell receptor beta chains were all read from a single sample in a study of blood T cell repertoires in COVID-19. Clones were read by immunoSEQ multiplex PCR, and TCRdb kept only the in-frame ones, dropping some. Of some 190,000 clones detected, roughly 76% appear once; the ten largest clones hold 9.5% to 12%. The sequenced material came from peripheral blood. Source of these receptors: a woman between 40 and 50 years old with COVID-19, enrolled during active disease.

The chain combines TRBV4-2 with TRBJ2-2; D remains unclear. The germline V gene has CDR1 LGHNA and CDR2 YNFKEQ. The CDR3 is 15 amino acids. Trimming shortened V by 1 base and J by 6 bases, and 12 bases separated the two germline ends. As DNA, the CDR3 is TGTGCCAGCAGCCAAGGAGAGAGTTACGCCGGGGAGCTGTTTTTT. Its translation is CASSQGESYAGELFF.

The gene calls are TRBV27 and TRBJ2-7; D is possibly TRBD2 (5 bases). From germline, CDR1 is MNHEY and CDR2 SMNVEV (reference sequence). This CDR3 has 17 amino acids. V was cut by 0 bases and J by 3 bases, with 18 bases left in between. The CDR3 reads CASSLSGLLEGGYEQYF. The CDR3 DNA is TGTGCCAGCAGTTTATCAGGACTCCTCGAGGGCGGCTACGAGCAGTACTTC.

V and J are TRBV27 and TRBJ1-5; tentatively, D is TRBD1 (5 bases). CDR1 and CDR2 (germline): MNHEY, SMNVEV (reference sequence). V was pared by 3 bases and J by 4 bases, with 16 bases between. The CDR3 sequence is 16 residues long. The CDR3 bases are TGTGCCAGCAGTTTCCTGGCAGGGCTCCCAAATCAGCCCCAGCATTTT. Residues: CASSFLAGLPNQPQHF.

This clone has more than one count but fewer than ten. The CDR3: CASSVSGANTGELFF. Here the CDR3 DNA reads TGTGCCAGCAGCGTTTCAGGGGCCAACACCGGGGAGCTGTTTTTT. The chain is built from TRBV9 and TRBJ2-2, with a possible D match to TRBD1 (6 bases). Trimming left V 2 bases short and J 2 bases short, with 10 bases between. Germline loops: CDR1 SGDLS, CDR2 YYNGEE. This CDR3 spans 15 amino acids. The entire variable domain, with the rest obtained from reference TRBV9 and TRBJ2-2, is as follows: DSGVTQTPKHLITATGQRVTLRCSPRSGDLSVYWYQQSLDQGLQFLIQYYNGEERAKGNILERFSAQQFPDLHSELNLSSLELGDSALYFCASSVSGANTGELFFGEGSRLTVL.

This chain joins TRBV7-9 and TRBJ2-5, with D possibly being TRBD1 (5 bases). The CDR3 covers 14 residues. Trimming took off 1 base at V and 7 bases at J, with 13 bases between the two ends. Germline V gene lookup returns CDR1 SEHNR and CDR2 FQNEAQ (reference sequence). CDR3 amino acids: CASSLDLRGGTQYF. CDR3 coding DNA: TGTGCCAGCAGCTTAGATCTAAGGGGCGGGACCCAGTACTTC.

The chain joins TRBV6-4 to TRBJ2-2, with TRBD2 matching over 11 bases. V dropped 3 bases and J dropped 4; count of bases not matched to a gene: 7. The CDR3 extends over 17 amino acids. Germline CDR1 is MRHNA and CDR2 is SNTAGT. CDR3 DNA sequence: TGTGCCAGCAGTGAAGGTCTAGCGGGAGGAGTCACCGGGGAGCTGTTTTTT. Translation gives CASSEGLAGGVTGELFF.